Detailed here is one T cell receptor (beta chain). This entry comes from a study of blood T cell repertoires in COVID-19. Whole-study context: Acute-phase and convalescent COVID-19 samples originated in the United States, Italy and Spain. T cells, B-cell-depleted T cells, or PBMCs provided the cDNA or gDNA that served as material.

Seattle enrolled patients during active infection and tracked them longitudinally. The germline V gene has CDR1 LGHDT and CDR2 YNNKEL (reference sequence). CDR3 size: 14 residues. The junction had 6 bases not matched to a gene; V was cut back by 3 bases and J by 5 bases. Study processing details: Reference gene primer amplification yielded estimated nucleated cell counts. Sequenced by immunoSEQ multiplex PCR; TCRdb stores in-frame clones only, minus some. For V, J and clone size, that table is used; D and trimming come from the DNA. The table shows 80,000 to 100,000 clones, with around 88% occurring only once.

The receptor's source is a man aged 45-65 years with COVID-19, enrolled during active disease. The chain joins TRBV3-1 (or the pseudogene TRBV3-2) to TRBJ1-1; 7 bases align to TRBD1. Sequenced: peripheral blood. CDR3 residues: CASSQRDRATEAFF. DNA of the CDR3: TGTGCCAGCAGCCAGAGAGACAGGGCAACTGAAGCTTTCTTT.